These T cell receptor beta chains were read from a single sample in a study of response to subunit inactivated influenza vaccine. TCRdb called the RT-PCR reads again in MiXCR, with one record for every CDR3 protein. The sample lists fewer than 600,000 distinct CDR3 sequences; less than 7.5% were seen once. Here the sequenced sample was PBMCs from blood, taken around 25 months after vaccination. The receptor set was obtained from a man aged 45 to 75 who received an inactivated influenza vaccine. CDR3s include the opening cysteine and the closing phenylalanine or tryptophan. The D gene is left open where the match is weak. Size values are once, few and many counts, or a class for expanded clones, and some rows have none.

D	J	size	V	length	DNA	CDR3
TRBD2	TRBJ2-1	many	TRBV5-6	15	TGTGCCAGCAGCTTTGGGACTAGGTTCTACAATGAGCAGTTCTTC	CASSFGTRFYNEQFF
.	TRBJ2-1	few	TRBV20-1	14	TGCAGTGCTACCCAGATGACTGGATACAATGAGCAGTTCTTC	CSATQMTGYNEQFF
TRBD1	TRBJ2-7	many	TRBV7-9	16	TGTGCCAGCAGCTTAGGCAGAGGGACAGCGGCCTACGAGCAGTACTTC	CASSLGRGTAAYEQYF
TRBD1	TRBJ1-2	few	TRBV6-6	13	TGTGCCAGCAGTGTCGACAGGGGGCATGGCTACACCTTC	CASSVDRGHGYTF
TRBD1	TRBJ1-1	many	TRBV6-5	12	TGTGCCAGCAGCAGGGGGAGGACTGAAGCTTTCTTT	CASSRGRTEAFF
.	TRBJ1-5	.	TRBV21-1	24	TGTGCCAGCAGCAAATGCGGCACTCACCTGGGGTGTCCGGGACAGGGGAGTACCGATCAGCCCCAGCATTTT	CASSKCGTHLGCPGQGSTDQPQHF
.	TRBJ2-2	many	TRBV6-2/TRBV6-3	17	TGTGCCAGCAGTTACTCGGCCGGGGGACCGAACACCGGGGAGCTGTTTTTT	CASSYSAGGPNTGELFF
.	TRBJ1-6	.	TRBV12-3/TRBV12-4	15	TGTGCCAGGAGCCTGTCCCAGAGGAATAATTCGCCCCTCCACTTT	CARSLSQRNNSPLHF
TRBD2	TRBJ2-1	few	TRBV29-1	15	TGCAGCGTTGGGACTAGCGGTCCCATATACAATGAGCAGTTCTTC	CSVGTSGPIYNEQFF
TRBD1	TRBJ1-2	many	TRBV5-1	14	TGCGCCAGCAGCTTGGATGGACAGGGACGCGGCTACACCTTC	CASSLDGQGRGYTF
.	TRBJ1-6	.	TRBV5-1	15	TGCGCCAGCAGCTTGGAGGGACATTATAATTCACCCCTCCACTTT	CASSLEGHYNSPLHF
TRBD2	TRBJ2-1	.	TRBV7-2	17	TGTGCCAGCAGCTTAGCATTGTTGGCTAGCGGTTACAATGAGCAGTTCTTC	CASSLALLASGYNEQFF
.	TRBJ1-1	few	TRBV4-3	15	TGCGCCAGCAGCCAAGAGATTAGGGGGTACACTGAAGCTTTCTTT	CASSQEIRGYTEAFF
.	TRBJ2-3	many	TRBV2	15	TGTGCCAGCAGTGAAGCAAGGTTTAGCACAGATACGCAGTATTTT	CASSEARFSTDTQYF
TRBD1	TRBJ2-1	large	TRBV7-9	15	TGTGCCAGCAGTTTGGGGCAGGGGGCCTACAATGAGCAGTTCTTC	CASSLGQGAYNEQFF
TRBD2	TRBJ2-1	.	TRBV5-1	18	TGCGCCAGCAGCTTGTCAGCGGGAGGGGAGGGGTGGTACAATGAGCAGTTCTTC	CASSLSAGGEGWYNEQFF
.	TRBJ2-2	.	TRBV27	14	TGTGCCAGCAGTTGGCAGGGCAAGACCGGGGAGCTGTTTTTT	CASSWQGKTGELFF
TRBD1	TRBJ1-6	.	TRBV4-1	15	TGCGCCAGCAGCCAAGCGGGACAGGGGGTTTCACCCCTCCACTTT	CASSQAGQGVSPLHF
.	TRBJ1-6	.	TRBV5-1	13	TGCGCCAGCAGCTTGGAGGTAGCCTCACCCCTCCACTTT	CASSLEVASPLHF
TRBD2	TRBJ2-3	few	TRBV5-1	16	TGCGCCAGCAGCCTAGCGACTAGCGGGGTCAGAGATACGCAGTATTTT	CASSLATSGVRDTQYF
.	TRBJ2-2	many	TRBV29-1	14	TGCAGCGTTACAGTGTCAGCGAACACCGGGGAGCTGTTTTTT	CSVTVSANTGELFF
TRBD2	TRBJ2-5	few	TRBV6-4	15	TGTGCCAGCAGTGAATTCGGCGGGAGGATGGAGACCCAGTACTTC	CASSEFGGRMETQYF
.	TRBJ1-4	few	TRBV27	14	TGTGCCAGCAGTTTATCGCAGGCAGGCGAAAAACTGTTTTTT	CASSLSQAGEKLFF
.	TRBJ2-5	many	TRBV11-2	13	TGTGCCAGCAGCTTAGGGGCAGTAGAGACCCAGTACTTC	CASSLGAVETQYF
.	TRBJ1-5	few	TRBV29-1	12	TGCAGCGTTGGCATCCACAATCAGCCCCAGCATTTT	CSVGIHNQPQHF
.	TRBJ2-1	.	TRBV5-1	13	TGCGCCAGCAATATGGGGGCCAACAATGAGCAGTTCTTC	CASNMGANNEQFF
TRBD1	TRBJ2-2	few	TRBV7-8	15	TGTGCCAGCAGCTCCAGGGGGACGAACACCGGGGAGCTGTTTTTT	CASSSRGTNTGELFF
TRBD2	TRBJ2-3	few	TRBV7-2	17	TGTGCCAGCAGCTTAGCTCGGACTAGCGGGAGAACAGATACGCAGTATTTT	CASSLARTSGRTDTQYF
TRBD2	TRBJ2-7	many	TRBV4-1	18	TGCGCCAGCAGCCAAGCTGGCCCCGAGCGGGAAGGATCCTACGAGCAGTACTTC	CASSQAGPEREGSYEQYF
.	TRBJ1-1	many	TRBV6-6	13	TGTGCCAGCAGTCAGCGGGTCGTCACTGAAGCTTTCTTT	CASSQRVVTEAFF
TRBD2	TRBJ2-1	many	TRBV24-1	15	TGTGCCACCAGTGCCCGCCTAGCGGGGGACAATGAGCAGTTCTTC	CATSARLAGDNEQFF
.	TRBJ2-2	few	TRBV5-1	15	TGCGCCAGCAGCAAAGACAGCCCCCGGGCCGGGGAGCTGTTTTTT	CASSKDSPRAGELFF
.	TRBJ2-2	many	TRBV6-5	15	TGTGCCAGCAGTCTACCGGGACACAACACCGGGGAGCTGTTTTTT	CASSLPGHNTGELFF
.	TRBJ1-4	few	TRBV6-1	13	TGTGCCAGCGGGCGTTATGCTAATGAAAAACTGTTTTTT	CASGRYANEKLFF
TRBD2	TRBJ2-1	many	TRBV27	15	TGTGCCAGCAGTTGGATAGCGGGAGGTCCAATGAGGCAGTTCTTC	CASSWIAGGPMRQFF
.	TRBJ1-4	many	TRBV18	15	TGTGCCAGCTCTCCGGCCGGGACATTTAATGAAAAACTGTTTTTT	CASSPAGTFNEKLFF
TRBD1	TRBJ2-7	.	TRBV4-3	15	TGCGCCAGCAGCCGAAACAGGGGGCTTGGATACGAGCAGTACTTC	CASSRNRGLGYEQYF
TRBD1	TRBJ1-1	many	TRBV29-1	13	TGCAGCATCAGGGACAGACTGAACACTGAAGCTTTCTTT	CSIRDRLNTEAFF
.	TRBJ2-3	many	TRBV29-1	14	TGCAGCGTTGGGCCATCCCTGAGCACAGATACGCAGTATTTT	CSVGPSLSTDTQYF
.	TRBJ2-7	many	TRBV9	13	TGTGCCAGCAGCGTAGAGGGAGCCAGCGAGCAGTACTTC	CASSVEGASEQYF